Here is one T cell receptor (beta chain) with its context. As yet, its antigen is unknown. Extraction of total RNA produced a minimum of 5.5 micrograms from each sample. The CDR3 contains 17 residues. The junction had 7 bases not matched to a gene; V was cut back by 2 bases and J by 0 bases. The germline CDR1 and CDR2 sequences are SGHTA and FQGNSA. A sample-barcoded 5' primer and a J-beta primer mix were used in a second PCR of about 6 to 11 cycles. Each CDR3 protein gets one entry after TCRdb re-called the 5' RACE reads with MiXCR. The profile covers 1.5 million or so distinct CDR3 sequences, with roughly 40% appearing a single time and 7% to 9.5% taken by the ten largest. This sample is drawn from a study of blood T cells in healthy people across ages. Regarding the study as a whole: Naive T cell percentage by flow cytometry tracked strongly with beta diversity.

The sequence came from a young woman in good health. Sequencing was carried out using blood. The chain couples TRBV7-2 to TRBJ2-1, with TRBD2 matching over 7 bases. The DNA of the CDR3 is TGTGCCAGCAGCTTAAGTGGTGGCGGGAGCTCCTACAATGAGCAGTTCTTC. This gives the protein CASSLSGGGSSYNEQFF.